The T cell receptor (beta chain) under discussion was sequenced for a study of CD8+CD57+ T cells in acquired aplastic anemia. Across the whole study: CD4+ and CD8+ cells, once sorted, gave DNA averaging around 3.2 ug.

This clonotype showed up many times. CDR3 length: 11 amino acids. The germline gives CDR1 KGHDR, CDR2 SFDVKD. J was trimmed by 5 bases and V by 10 bases; bases with no gene match: 1. Only patients with CD8+CD57+ cell expansion on flow cytometry were chosen for sequencing. Genomic DNA templated the TCR beta VDJ and CDR3 profiling. TCRdb ran MiXCR on the reads and lists one entry per CDR3 protein. This table has around 430,000 distinct CDR3 sequences, about a third appearing once. V is TRBV24-1 and J is TRBJ2-5; 9 bases align to TRBD1. Sequenced sample: sorted CD4+, CD8+, or CD8+CD57+ T cells (not recorded which) from PBMCs. This sequence was found in a human donor with aplastic anemia. CDR3 sequence (DNA): TGTGCCACACAGGGGGCCGAGACCCAGTACTTC. Encoded protein: CATQGAETQYF.